This T cell receptor (beta chain) stems from a study of early stage breast cancer tumors. Overall study: Invasive lobular carcinomas made up about 30% of the 12 ER+/PR+/HER2- tumors. Study findings and constraints: Comparing each tissue with blood distinguished tumor from normal in about 85% of the 16 patients. Chain pairing and CD4, CD8 or FOXP3 expression were not captured.

The data were produced by immunoSEQ multiplex PCR, yet TCRdb's version contains in-frame clones alone and is incomplete. The table lists tens of thousands of clones, 70% to 80% of them singletons. Germline V gene sequence: CDR1 SQVTM, CDR2 ANQGSEA. With V trimmed by 6 bases and J by 7 bases, 7 bases remained unmatched. CDR3 length equals 13 residues. This clone was picked up a small number of times. What it binds is unknown. The sequence was obtained from a person in their fifties or sixties with breast cancer. The source material was blood. The rearrangement joins TRBV29-1 to TRBJ1-4; 8 nucleotides agree with TRBD1. CDR3 nucleotides: TGCAGCGTGCCAGGGGGCATGAGTGAAAAACTGTTTTTT. This sequence encodes CSVPGGMSEKLFF.